Listed below are T cell receptor beta chains from one sample, sequenced in a study of T cell repertoires in cytomegalovirus infection. Their antigen targets remain unknown. TCRdb reprocessed the reads with MiXCR, giving one entry per CDR3 protein. The sample shows some 57,000 distinct CDR3 sequences, about 33% of them seen only once. Source material: PBMCs, sequenced either directly or after in vitro stimulation (not recorded which). The receptors come from a human donor in good health (CMV status not recorded). Some clones in this sample may be carry-over from other donors' samples. Both conserved end residues are part of each CDR3. D genes are given only for firm matches. Not every row has a clone size; where given, it reads once, few, many or a size class.

V: TRBV20-1
D: TRBD2
J: TRBJ2-5
size: .
CDR3: CSASGGAGEETQYF
DNA: TGCAGTGCTTCCGGGGGGGCCGGTGAAGAGACCCAGTACTTC

V: TRBV4-2
D: .
J: TRBJ2-5
size: few
CDR3: CASSQGEPLGRETQYF
DNA: TGTGCCAGCAGCCAAGGGGAGCCACTCGGGCGAGAGACCCAGTACTTC

V: TRBV7-2
D: .
J: TRBJ1-6
size: many
CDR3: CASSLLGPTNSPLHF
DNA: TGTGCCAGCAGCTTATTAGGGCCGACTAATTCACCCCTCCACTTT

V: TRBV7-2
D: TRBD2
J: TRBJ2-7
size: many
CDR3: CASSPTPQTSGSGEQYF
DNA: TGTGCCAGCAGCCCGACACCTCAGACTAGCGGGAGTGGCGAGCAGTACTTC

V: TRBV12-3/TRBV12-4
D: .
J: TRBJ2-5
size: few
CDR3: CASSITLETQYF
DNA: TGTGCCAGCAGTATCACCCTCGAGACCCAGTACTTC

V: TRBV7-9
D: .
J: TRBJ1-6
size: .
CDR3: CADRDGRPNSPLHF
DNA: TGTGCCGACCGCGACGGTCGGCCTAATTCACCCCTCCACTTT

V: TRBV20-1
D: .
J: TRBJ2-1
size: .
CDR3: CSATRLSGGPYNEQFF
DNA: TGCAGTGCTACTCGCCTTAGCGGAGGGCCCTACAATGAGCAGTTCTTC

V: TRBV15
D: TRBD2
J: TRBJ2-5
size: .
CDR3: CATSRDKSGGQETQYF
DNA: TGTGCCACCAGCAGAGATAAAAGCGGGGGTCAAGAGACCCAGTACTTC

V: TRBV19
D: .
J: TRBJ2-3
size: .
CDR3: CASLRAGGTDTQYF
DNA: TGTGCCAGTCTTCGGGCGGGTGGGACAGATACGCAGTATTTT

V: TRBV19
D: TRBD1
J: TRBJ1-1
size: few
CDR3: CASSPTTGYTEAFF
DNA: TGTGCCAGTAGTCCAACGACAGGGTACACTGAAGCTTTCTTT

V: TRBV19
D: .
J: TRBJ1-5
size: .
CDR3: CASSTIGNQPQHF
DNA: TGTGCCAGTAGTACGATTGGAAATCAGCCCCAGCATTTT

V: TRBV6-5
D: .
J: TRBJ1-4
size: .
CDR3: CASSYSAGLEKLFF
DNA: TGTGCCAGCAGTTACTCGGCGGGGTTAGAAAAACTGTTTTTT

V: TRBV7-9
D: .
J: TRBJ2-5
size: .
CDR3: CASSHPQAYQETQYF
DNA: TGTGCCAGCAGCCACCCCCAAGCGTACCAAGAGACCCAGTACTTC

V: TRBV29-1
D: .
J: TRBJ1-3
size: few
CDR3: CSATDQSGNTIYF
DNA: TGCAGCGCGACAGATCAGTCTGGAAACACCATATATTTT

V: TRBV7-2
D: TRBD1
J: TRBJ1-5
size: many
CDR3: CASSSLTGAQPQHF
DNA: TGTGCCAGCAGCTCTTTAACAGGGGCCCAGCCCCAGCATTTT

V: TRBV4-2
D: .
J: TRBJ2-1
size: few
CDR3: CASSQEPRASSYNEQFF
DNA: TGTGCCAGCAGCCAAGAGCCGAGGGCGAGCTCCTACAATGAGCAGTTCTTC

V: TRBV19
D: .
J: TRBJ1-1
size: .
CDR3: CASSLGSGANTEAFF
DNA: TGTGCCAGTAGTTTAGGGTCGGGAGCCAACACTGAAGCTTTCTTT

V: TRBV5-4
D: .
J: TRBJ2-1
size: once
CDR3: CASTGLRDEQFF
DNA: TGTGCCAGCACGGGTTTAAGAGATGAGCAGTTCTTC

V: TRBV27
D: .
J: TRBJ2-7
size: few
CDR3: CASSYDNSYEQYF
DNA: TGTGCCAGCAGTTACGACAACTCCTACGAGCAGTACTTC

V: TRBV7-2
D: .
J: TRBJ1-3
size: few
CDR3: CASSLGGGGSGNTIYF
DNA: TGTGCCAGCAGCTTAGGGGGCGGTGGATCTGGAAACACCATATATTTT

V: TRBV6-5
D: .
J: TRBJ2-5
size: few
CDR3: CASSTPGVVQTQYF
DNA: TGTGCCAGCAGTACCCCGGGGGTGGTTCAGACCCAGTACTTC

V: TRBV6-1
D: TRBD2
J: TRBJ2-3
size: few
CDR3: CASTPSGGAVDTQYF
DNA: TGTGCCAGTACCCCTAGCGGGGGGGCCGTAGATACGCAGTATTTT

V: TRBV19
D: TRBD2
J: TRBJ2-1
size: few
CDR3: CASTPLAGGGNEQFF
DNA: TGTGCCAGTACCCCGCTAGCGGGGGGGGGGAATGAGCAGTTCTTC

V: TRBV7-2
D: TRBD2
J: TRBJ2-5
size: many
CDR3: CASSPGTSFPETQYF
DNA: TGTGCCAGCAGCCCCGGGACTAGCTTTCCCGAGACCCAGTACTTC

V: TRBV4-3
D: .
J: TRBJ2-1
size: .
CDR3: CASSQGVVGPVRNEQFF
DNA: TGCGCCAGCAGCCAAGGGGTCGTAGGGCCGGTACGCAATGAGCAGTTCTTC

V: TRBV4-1
D: TRBD1
J: TRBJ2-7
size: few
CDR3: CASSSSGQGFEQYF
DNA: TGCGCCAGCAGCTCCTCGGGACAGGGTTTCGAGCAGTACTTC

V: TRBV5-6
D: .
J: TRBJ1-1
size: .
CDR3: CASSLLPGANTEAFF
DNA: TGTGCCAGCAGCTTGTTGCCAGGTGCGAACACTGAAGCTTTCTTT

V: TRBV5-1
D: .
J: TRBJ2-1
size: few
CDR3: CASSPVSPNEQFF
DNA: TGCGCCAGCAGTCCCGTCTCCCCCAATGAGCAGTTCTTC

V: TRBV2
D: TRBD2
J: TRBJ2-1
size: .
CDR3: CASRSGGGAHNEQFF
DNA: TGTGCCAGCAGATCAGGCGGGGGGGCCCACAATGAGCAGTTCTTC

V: TRBV7-6
D: TRBD2
J: TRBJ2-5
size: few
CDR3: CASSLAWREGETQYF
DNA: TGTGCCAGCAGCTTAGCGTGGCGGGAGGGTGAGACCCAGTACTTC

V: TRBV7-7
D: TRBD1
J: TRBJ2-1
size: few
CDR3: CASSLGGTGGTDEQFF
DNA: TGTGCCAGCAGCTTAGGCGGGACAGGGGGTACTGATGAGCAGTTCTTC

V: TRBV29-1
D: .
J: TRBJ1-5
size: few
CDR3: CSPQRRGKSQPQHF
DNA: TGCAGCCCCCAGCGACGGGGGAAGTCTCAGCCCCAGCATTTT

V: TRBV7-9
D: .
J: TRBJ1-1
size: few
CDR3: CASSFGSSIEAFF
DNA: TGTGCCAGCAGCTTTGGCAGCTCTATTGAAGCTTTCTTT